This TCR beta chain comes out of a study of blood T cell repertoires in COVID-19. Study summary: T cells, B-cell-depleted T cells, or PBMCs provided the cDNA or gDNA that served as material.

Per the authors' pipeline: The assay estimated nucleated cells by amplifying reference gene primers. Repertoires were generated with immunoSEQ multiplex PCR, while TCRdb's copy carries only in-frame clones and drops some. That table gives V, J and clone size, and the DNA gave D and trimming. This table holds about 260,000 clones, over 80% found once. Germline loops: CDR1 GTSNPN, CDR2 SVGIG (reference sequence). CDR3 size: 14 residues. The V end lost 7 bases, the J end lost 3 bases, and 16 bases lay between the germline ends. The sequenced sample was peripheral blood. This sequence joins TRBV30 and TRBJ2-1; tentatively, D is TRBD1 (5 bases). This TCR came from a woman in her thirties or forties with acute or convalescent COVID-19. This CDR3 is CAFKRFQGYNEQFF. The CDR3 DNA reads as TGTGCCTTCAAGAGGTTTCAGGGCTACAATGAGCAGTTCTTC.